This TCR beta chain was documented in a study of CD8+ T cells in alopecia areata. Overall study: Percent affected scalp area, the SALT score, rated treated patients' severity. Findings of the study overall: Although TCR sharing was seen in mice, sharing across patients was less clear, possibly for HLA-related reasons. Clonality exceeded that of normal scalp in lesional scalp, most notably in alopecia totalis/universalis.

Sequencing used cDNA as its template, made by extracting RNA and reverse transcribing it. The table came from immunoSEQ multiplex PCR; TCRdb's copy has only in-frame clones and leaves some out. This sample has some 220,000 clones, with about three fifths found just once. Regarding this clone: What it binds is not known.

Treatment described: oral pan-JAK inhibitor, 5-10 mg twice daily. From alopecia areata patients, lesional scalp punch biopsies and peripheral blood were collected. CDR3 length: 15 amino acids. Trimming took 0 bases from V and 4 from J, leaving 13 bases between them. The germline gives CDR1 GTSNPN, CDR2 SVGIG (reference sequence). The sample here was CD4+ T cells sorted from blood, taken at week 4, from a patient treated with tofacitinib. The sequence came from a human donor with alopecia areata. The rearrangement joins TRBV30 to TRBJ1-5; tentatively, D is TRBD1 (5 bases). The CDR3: CAWSVSKRGNQPQHF. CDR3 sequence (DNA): TGTGCCTGGAGTGTAAGCAAGAGGGGAAATCAGCCCCAGCATTTT. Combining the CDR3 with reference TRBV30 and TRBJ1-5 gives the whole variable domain SQTIHQWPATLVQPVGSPLSLECTVEGTSNPNLYWYRQAAGRGLQLLFYSVGIGQISSEVPQNLSASRPQDRQFILSSKKLLLSDSGFYLCAWSVSKRGNQPQHFGDGTRLSIL.